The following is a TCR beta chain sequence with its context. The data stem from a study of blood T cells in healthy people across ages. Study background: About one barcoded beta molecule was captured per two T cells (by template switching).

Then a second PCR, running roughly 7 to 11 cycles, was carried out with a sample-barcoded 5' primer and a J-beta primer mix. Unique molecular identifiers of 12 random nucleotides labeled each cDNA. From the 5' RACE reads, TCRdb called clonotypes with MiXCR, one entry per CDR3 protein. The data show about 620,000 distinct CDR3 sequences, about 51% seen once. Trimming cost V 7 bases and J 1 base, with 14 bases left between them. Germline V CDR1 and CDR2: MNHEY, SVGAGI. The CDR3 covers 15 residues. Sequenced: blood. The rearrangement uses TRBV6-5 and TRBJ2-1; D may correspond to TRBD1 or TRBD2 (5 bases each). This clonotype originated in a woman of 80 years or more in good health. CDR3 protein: CASTRDGDSYNEQFF. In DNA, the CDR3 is TGTGCCAGCACCAGGGACGGAGATTCCTACAATGAGCAGTTCTTC.